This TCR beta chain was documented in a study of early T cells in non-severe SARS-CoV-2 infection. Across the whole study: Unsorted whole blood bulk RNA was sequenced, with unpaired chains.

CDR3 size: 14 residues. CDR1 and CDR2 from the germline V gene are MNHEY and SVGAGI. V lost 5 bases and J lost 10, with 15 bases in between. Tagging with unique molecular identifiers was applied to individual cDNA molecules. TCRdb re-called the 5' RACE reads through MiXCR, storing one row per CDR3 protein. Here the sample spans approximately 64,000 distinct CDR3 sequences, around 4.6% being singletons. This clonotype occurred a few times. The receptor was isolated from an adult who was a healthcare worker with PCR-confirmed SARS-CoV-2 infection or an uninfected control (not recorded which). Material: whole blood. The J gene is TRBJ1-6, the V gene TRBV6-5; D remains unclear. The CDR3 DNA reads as TGTGCCAGCAGTAGACTACTTCTGGGATCACCCCTCCACTTT. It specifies CASSRLLLGSPLHF.